Presented here are 16 T cell receptor beta chains from one specimen sequenced in a study of blood T cells in healthy people across ages. Using a J-beta primer mix together with a sample-barcoded 5' primer, a second PCR was run for roughly 7 to 11 cycles. TCRdb itself ran the 5' RACE reads through MiXCR, one entry per CDR3 protein. The sample holds some 710,000 distinct CDR3 sequences, around 50% seen once. The source material was blood. These receptor sequences come from an elderly man in good health.

The genes are TRBV6-2 or TRBV6-3 and TRBJ2-7; 10 bases map to TRBD2. CDR1 and CDR2 (germline): MNHEY, SVGEGT. The J segment lost 4 bases and the V segment lost 2 bases, leaving 2 bases of the junction unmatched. The CDR3 length is 14 residues. DNA for the CDR3: TGTGCCAGCAGTTACGTAGCGGGAGGATACGAGCAGTACTTC. Translating it yields CASSYVAGGYEQYF.

The chain recombines TRBV7-2 with TRBJ1-5; D unresolved. The CDR3 sequence is 13 residues long. Trimming cost V 5 bases and J 5 bases, with 10 bases left between them. Germline CDR1 and CDR2: SGHTA and FQGNSA. CDR3 sequence reads: CTSSVGRYQPQHF. DNA for the CDR3: TGTACCAGCAGCGTAGGCAGATATCAGCCCCAGCATTTT.

This clonotype showed up many times. The chain joins TRBV7-3 to TRBJ2-1; 9 bases agree with TRBD2. This CDR3 contains 16 residues. V lost 6 bases, J lost 4 bases, and 10 bases stayed unmatched. CDR1 is SGHTA, CDR2 FQGTGA, per germline. The CDR3 bases are TGTGCCAGCAGTGGTAGCGGGAGCCTGGGGTACAATGAGCAGTTCTTC. Its translation: CASSGSGSLGYNEQFF.

The V call is TRBV7-2, the J call TRBJ2-3; D gene uncertain. Germline assignment: CDR1 SGHTA and CDR2 FQGNSA. The ends were cut back, 2 bases at V and 3 bases at J, with 12 bases in the middle. This CDR3 region has 15 residues. The CDR3 DNA reads TGTGCCAGCAGCTTATGGAGCGAGCTTACAGATACGCAGTATTTT. Its protein product is CASSLWSELTDTQYF.

The rearrangement joins TRBV9 to TRBJ2-6; perhaps TRBD2 as D (5 bases). Germline V gives CDR1 SGDLS, CDR2 YYNGEE. The ends were cut back, 2 bases at V and 0 bases at J, with 12 bases in the middle. This CDR3 contains 17 residues. CDR3 nucleotides: TGTGCCAGCAGCGTTTTAGTCGGGAACTCTGGGGCCAACGTCCTGACTTTC. It yields the protein CASSVLVGNSGANVLTF.

The CDR3 loop is CASSYSGRPPNEQFF. Written as DNA, the CDR3 is TGCGCCAGCAGTTATAGCGGGAGGCCCCCCAATGAGCAGTTCTTC. J is TRBJ2-1 and V is TRBV5-1, with 10 bases matching TRBD2. V was clipped by 5 bases and J by 6 bases; unmatched bases: 8. CDR1 is SGHRS, CDR2 YFSETQ, per germline. The CDR3 totals 15 residues.

In this sample, this clonotype turned up once. The chain couples TRBV19 to TRBJ2-1; D may be TRBD2 (6 bases). This CDR3 comprises 16 residues. V was trimmed by 5 bases and J by 3 bases, leaving 17 bases between them. The germline V gene has CDR1 LNHDA and CDR2 SQIVND (reference sequence). CDR3 DNA sequence: TGTGCCAGTAGTCCCCCTCGGGACTGGGACTACAATGAGCAGTTCTTC. Translated: CASSPPRDWDYNEQFF.

This chain uses TRBV6-5 with TRBJ2-7, with 9 bases fitting TRBD1. The ends lost 6 bases at V and 1 base at J; junction bases unmatched: 13. The CDR3 length is 17 residues. Germline V CDR1 and CDR2: MNHEY, SVGAGI. In DNA form, the CDR3 reads TGTGCCAGCAGCTCACTCATCTCACAGGGGGCATCCTACGAGCAGTACTTC. This sequence encodes CASSSLISQGASYEQYF.

This clonotype was seen at least ten times. J is TRBJ1-5 and V is TRBV7-8; a weak D match, TRBD1 (5 bases). Trimming took 6 bases from V and 7 from J, leaving 19 bases between them. CDR3 length equals 15 residues. Germline V lookup: CDR1 SGHVS, CDR2 FQNEAQ. This CDR3 reads CASRLEGQGRQPQHF. The CDR3 DNA follows: TGTGCCAGCAGACTAGAGGGGCAGGGTCGGCAGCCCCAGCATTTT.

CDR3 protein: CASRGQGVFPYEQYF. For the CDR3, the DNA is TGTGCCAGCAGGGGACAGGGGGTTTTCCCCTACGAGCAGTACTTC. The V gene is TRBV28, the J gene TRBJ2-7, with 11 nucleotides matching TRBD1. Germline values: CDR1 MDHEN, CDR2 SYDVKM. The V gene end was trimmed by 6 bases and the J gene end by 2 bases; junction bases not matched to a gene: 6. This CDR3 region has 15 residues.

The sample holds a few counts of this clonotype. The chain has TRBV7-3 and TRBJ2-3; TRBD2 aligns across 10 bases. The CDR3 is 17 residues long. Germline assignment: CDR1 SGHTA and CDR2 FQGTGA. V lost 5 bases to trimming and J lost 0 bases; unmatched junction nucleotides: 8. The CDR3 is CASSPGPTSGSTDTQYF. The CDR3 nucleotides are TGTGCCAGCAGCCCAGGACCGACTAGCGGGAGCACAGATACGCAGTATTTT.

V gene TRBV12-3 or TRBV12-4 combines with J gene TRBJ2-3; no definite D call. The CDR3 consists of 12 residues. Trimming pared 7 bases from V and 6 bases from J, leaving 11 bases between. CDR3 DNA sequence: TGTGCCAGCAACGGACCCACGGATACGCAGTATTTT. It codes for CASNGPTDTQYF.

The chain combines TRBV12-3 or TRBV12-4 with TRBJ2-2; 7 nucleotides align to TRBD2. Trimming cost V 7 bases and J 7 bases; bases outside gene matches: 15. CDR3 length: 16 amino acids. The CDR3 sequence is CASIPPNAGAVGELFF. CDR3 nucleotides: TGTGCCAGCATTCCTCCCAACGCGGGAGCGGTCGGGGAGCTGTTTTTT.

This clonotype was seen a handful of times. This chain uses TRBV5-1 with TRBJ2-3; 11 bases line up with TRBD2. J lost 2 bases, V lost 5 bases, and 4 bases had no gene match. The CDR3 runs to 15 residues. Germline values: CDR1 SGHRS, CDR2 YFSETQ. CDR3 bases: TGCGCCAGCAGGGAACTAGCGGGAGACACAGATACGCAGTATTTT. This translates into CASRELAGDTDTQYF.

This clonotype was seen only once. The chain uses TRBV12-3 or TRBV12-4 and TRBJ2-2, with 7 nucleotides matching TRBD2. This CDR3 region has 16 residues. The V gene end was trimmed by 2 bases and the J gene end by 4 bases; junction bases not matched to a gene: 7. CDR3 region: CASSLRAGFRTGELFF. CDR3 coding DNA: TGTGCCAGCAGTTTAAGAGCGGGGTTCCGCACCGGGGAGCTGTTTTTT.

The chain links TRBV7-3 to TRBJ2-5, with 11 nucleotides matching TRBD2. The CDR3 covers 16 residues. V shed 5 bases and J 2 bases; nucleotides not matched to a gene: 7. Germline V lookup: CDR1 SGHTA, CDR2 FQGTGA. This CDR3 reads CASSIAGLADQETQYF. The CDR3, as DNA: TGTGCCAGCAGCATTGCGGGACTAGCGGATCAAGAGACCCAGTACTTC.